This TCR beta chain was recovered during a study of T cell responses to AZD1222 COVID-19 vaccine. Study-level background: Recipients boosted at about 4 weeks or about 12 weeks are pooled. General observations from the study: Per reports, nearly half of all spike-specific TCRs target regions that are unmutated in variants. It should be noted that donors were predominantly white British and more often female, and clonal diversity was possibly underestimated.

This CDR3 contains 14 residues. Trimming left V 0 bases short and J 8 bases short, with 13 bases between. CDR1 and CDR2 from the germline V gene are SEHNR and FQNEAQ (reference sequence). Assay: immunoSEQ multiplex PCR; the TCRdb copy retains only in-frame clones and omits some. Altogether under 200,000 clones are present, 85% to 95% being singletons, with the ten largest covering about 3.9%. Of note for this clone: Its specificity is not known.

Sequenced material: peripheral blood, taken on day 0 of AZD1222 vaccination. This receptor was obtained from an adult in good health. The V gene is TRBV7-9, the J gene TRBJ1-1, with D perhaps matching TRBD1 (6 bases). The CDR3: CASSLAGGLGEAFF. The CDR3 DNA sequence: TGTGCCAGCAGCTTAGCGGGGGGGCTCGGAGAAGCTTTCTTT.